This TCR beta chain was documented in a study of blood T cell repertoires in COVID-19. Individuals aged 18 to 89 years were recruited from 24 US areas. V lost 4 bases, J lost 4 bases, and 14 bases lay in between. Germline V gives CDR1 SGHNT, CDR2 YYREEE (reference sequence). The CDR3 has 15 amino acids. Sequenced by immunoSEQ multiplex PCR; TCRdb stores in-frame clones only, minus some. The data hold 150,000 or so clones, with more than 70% observed a single time. The chain employs TRBV5-4 and TRBJ2-2, with TRBD1 as a possible D gene (5 bases). Sequencing was performed on PBMCs or T cells enriched from blood (not recorded which). The receptor was derived from a man aged 35 to 55 who had recovered from COVID-19. The CDR3: CASSLGFGATGELFF. The CDR3 DNA follows: TGTGCCAGCAGCCTTGGGTTTGGGGCCACCGGGGAGCTGTTTTTT.